This T cell receptor (beta chain) was documented in a study of CD8 T cells in Susac syndrome. TCR beta sequencing was performed on blood CD8+ and CD4+ T cells. Included as multiple sclerosis controls were treatment-naive patients who had stable or active relapsing-remitting disease. Random hexamers were used to reverse transcribe an amount of roughly 0.45 to 1 ug RNA. By means of immunoSEQ multiplex PCR, TCR beta CDR3 spanning 54 Vbeta and 13 Jbeta underwent amplification. A single record per CDR3 protein comes from TCRdb applying MiXCR to the immunoSEQ multiplex PCR reads. The data hold over 350,000 distinct CDR3 sequences, with roughly 85% observed a single time. V shed 8 bases and J shed 3 bases, with 14 bases lying between them. The CDR3 consists of 13 residues. CDR1 and CDR2 (germline): SEHNR, FQNEAQ (reference sequence).

Sequences were obtained from CD8+ T cells from PBMCs. The V gene is TRBV7-9, the J gene TRBJ2-7, with D perhaps matching TRBD1 or TRBD2 (6 bases each). The TCR comes from a human donor with multiple sclerosis. In DNA form, the CDR3 reads TGTGCCAGCTTACAGGGAGGTGGCTACGAGCAGTACTTC. This gives the protein CASLQGGGYEQYF.